These T cell receptor beta chains were read from a single sample in a study of T cells after posttransplantation cyclophosphamide. Measured with immunoSEQ multiplex PCR; TCRdb has only the in-frame clones, and not every one. This sample has tens of thousands of clones, with 93% found just once. The material sequenced was PBMCs. The receptors were gathered from a woman younger than 45 in good health and a related stem cell transplant donor. Each CDR3 is given with its conserved first and last residue. A D gene is named only where the DNA matches it firmly. Part of the rows lack a size; the others show once, few, many or a class for expanded clones.

d_gene,v_gene,abundance,j_gene,len,CDR3aa,CDR3nt
.,TRBV7-9,.,TRBJ1-2,15,CASIQDTGYGYGYTF,TGTGCCAGCATCCAAGACACAGGGTACGGCTATGGCTACACCTTC
TRBD1,TRBV9,.,TRBJ1-4,15,CASSAEGTGDEKLFF,TGTGCCAGCAGCGCCGAAGGGACAGGGGATGAAAAACTGTTTTTT
TRBD1,TRBV10-3,.,TRBJ2-7,13,CAIRRDRPYEQYF,TGTGCCATCAGAAGGGACAGACCCTACGAGCAGTACTTC
.,TRBV27,once,TRBJ1-4,15,CASSFQGLGNEKLFF,TGTGCCAGCAGTTTTCAAGGATTGGGTAATGAAAAACTGTTTTTT
.,TRBV19,.,TRBJ1-6,13,CASSITGNSPLHF,TGTGCCAGTAGTATAACAGGGAATTCACCCCTCCACTTT
.,TRBV20-1,.,TRBJ2-1,11,CSARVAEGLFF,TGCAGTGCTAGAGTGGCGGAGGGGCTGTTCTTC
TRBD2,TRBV7-2,.,TRBJ2-5,15,CASSLSLGSGGTQYF,TGTGCCAGCAGCTTAAGTCTCGGTAGCGGGGGAACCCAGTACTTC
.,TRBV11-2,.,TRBJ2-3,16,CASSLHGGVSTDTQYF,TGTGCCAGCAGCTTACACGGCGGGGTAAGCACAGATACGCAGTATTTT
.,TRBV5-1,.,TRBJ2-7,14,CASSLQGPTYEQYF,TGCGCCAGCAGCTTGCAGGGACCTACCTACGAGCAGTACTTC
TRBD1,TRBV4-1,.,TRBJ1-1,15,CASSHFDRENTEAFF,TGCGCCAGCAGCCACTTCGACAGGGAAAACACTGAAGCTTTCTTT
.,TRBV5-1,.,TRBJ1-4,14,CASSLEGRSEKLFF,TGCGCCAGCAGCTTGGAGGGACGGAGTGAAAAACTGTTTTTT
TRBD1,TRBV14,few,TRBJ1-6,14,CASRLGQGNSPLHF,TGTGCCAGCAGGCTGGGACAGGGGAATTCACCCCTCCACTTT
TRBD1,TRBV5-5,.,TRBJ2-7,15,CASSYVSGGSYEQYF,TGTGCCAGCAGCTACGTCTCAGGGGGCTCCTACGAGCAGTACTTC
TRBD2,TRBV11-2,.,TRBJ2-5,18,CASSTFGLAGTLGETQYF,TGTGCCAGCAGCACCTTCGGACTAGCGGGGACCCTCGGGGAGACCCAGTACTTC
.,TRBV5-1,.,TRBJ1-6,13,CASSYRADSPLHF,TGCGCCAGCAGTTACAGGGCCGATTCACCCCTCCACTTT
TRBD1,TRBV5-5,.,TRBJ1-2,16,CASSAFLGTGFYGYTF,TGTGCCAGCAGCGCTTTCTTGGGGACAGGGTTCTATGGCTACACCTTC
.,TRBV18,.,TRBJ1-2,13,CASSHGQHYGYTF,TGTGCCAGCTCACACGGACAGCACTATGGCTACACCTTC
TRBD1,TRBV7-6,once,TRBJ2-7,16,CASSLTGALSSYEQYF,TGTGCCAGCAGCTTAACAGGGGCACTTAGCTCCTACGAGCAGTACTTC
.,TRBV2,.,TRBJ1-2,12,CASSVQGYGYTF,TGTGCCAGCAGCGTACAGGGTTATGGCTACACCTTC
TRBD1,TRBV27,few,TRBJ1-2,15,CASSLPGQGIWGYTF,TGTGCCAGCAGTTTACCGGGACAGGGTATATGGGGCTACACCTTC
.,TRBV29-1,.,TRBJ1-3,15,CSDPDSYSSGNTIYF,TGCAGCGACCCGGACAGTTACTCCTCTGGAAACACCATATATTTT
.,TRBV28,few,TRBJ1-6,15,CASRSRGTYNSPLHF,TGTGCCAGCAGGTCCCGGGGAACCTATAATTCACCCCTCCACTTT
.,TRBV29-1,.,TRBJ1-2,11,CSVWDRMGYTF,TGCAGCGTTTGGGACCGGATGGGCTACACCTTC
.,TRBV4-3,.,TRBJ2-5,17,CASSQDRSGTSIETQYF,TGCGCCAGCAGCCAAGACCGATCCGGGACAAGTATTGAGACCCAGTACTTC
.,TRBV6-1,.,TRBJ2-7,14,CASSGRRDSYEQYF,TGTGCCAGCAGTGGAAGACGGGACTCCTACGAGCAGTACTTC
.,TRBV6-5,.,TRBJ2-7,13,CASRPAYSYEQYF,TGTGCCAGCAGGCCAGCGTACTCCTACGAGCAGTACTTC
.,TRBV28,once,TRBJ2-2,15,CASSIQALRAGELFF,TGTGCCAGCAGCATTCAAGCTTTGAGAGCCGGGGAGCTGTTTTTT
TRBD1,TRBV6-1,.,TRBJ1-1,14,CASSIQGAGTEAFF,TGTGCCAGCAGTATACAGGGGGCTGGCACTGAAGCTTTCTTT
.,TRBV27,.,TRBJ1-6,15,CASSRSLVGNSPLHF,TGTGCCAGCAGTAGGTCTCTGGTCGGGAATTCACCCCTCCACTTT
.,TRBV15,.,TRBJ2-1,16,CATSRDLTGGRVEQFF,TGTGCCACCAGCAGAGACTTAACGGGGGGCCGGGTGGAGCAGTTCTTC
TRBD1,TRBV4-3,.,TRBJ1-4,16,CASSQGQGSTNEKLFF,TGCGCCAGCAGCCAAGGACAGGGTTCTACTAATGAAAAACTGTTTTTT
TRBD2,TRBV7-9,.,TRBJ2-1,15,CASSLERGGSDEQFF,TGTGCCAGCAGCTTGGAGCGGGGGGGCAGCGATGAGCAGTTCTTC
.,TRBV7-3,.,TRBJ1-2,13,CASSLRRNYGYTF,TGTGCCAGCAGCTTAAGACGCAACTATGGCTACACCTTC
.,TRBV2,.,TRBJ2-3,16,CASSDLGTRSTDTQYF,TGTGCCAGCAGTGATTTGGGGACTCGGAGCACAGATACGCAGTATTTT
TRBD1,TRBV9,.,TRBJ1-2,15,CASSAGQGLNYGYTF,TGTGCCAGCAGCGCGGGACAGGGCTTAAACTATGGCTACACCTTC
.,TRBV7-9,.,TRBJ2-1,16,CASNENRDNGGNEQFF,TGTGCCAGCAACGAAAACCGGGACAACGGAGGCAATGAGCAGTTCTTC
TRBD1,TRBV23-1,.,TRBJ1-1,16,CASISQGEGKNTEAFF,TGCGCCAGCATTTCCCAGGGGGAGGGGAAGAACACTGAAGCTTTCTTT
.,TRBV11-2,.,TRBJ1-2,14,CASSLAHGPYGYTF,TGTGCCAGCAGCTTAGCCCACGGCCCTTATGGCTACACCTTC
.,TRBV7-6,.,TRBJ1-4,17,CASSLEVSGLTGEKLFF,TGTGCCAGCAGCTTAGAGGTCTCAGGCCTCACAGGGGAAAAACTGTTTTTT
.,TRBV5-4,once,TRBJ1-1,13,CASSRPWDTEAFF,TGTGCCAGCAGCCGACCTTGGGACACTGAAGCTTTCTTT
TRBD1,TRBV19,.,TRBJ2-5,13,CASSVTGAETQYF,TGTGCCAGTAGTGTGACAGGGGCAGAGACCCAGTACTTC
.,TRBV7-9,.,TRBJ1-1,12,CASSPPNTEAFF,TGTGCCAGCAGCCCCCCGAACACTGAAGCTTTCTTT
TRBD1,TRBV30,.,TRBJ1-5,14,CAWSAGTGYQPQHF,TGTGCCTGGAGTGCTGGGACAGGGTATCAGCCCCAGCATTTT
TRBD2,TRBV10-3,.,TRBJ2-5,16,CAISESTSGVSGTQYF,TGTGCCATCAGTGAGTCGACCAGCGGGGTGTCCGGGACCCAGTACTTC
.,TRBV4-1,.,TRBJ1-6,18,CASSQAKTLKLYNSPLHF,TGCGCCAGCAGCCAAGCCAAGACGTTGAAACTATATAATTCACCCCTCCACTTT
.,TRBV30,.,TRBJ1-4,14,CAWSGGMTNEKLFF,TGTGCCTGGAGCGGAGGGATGACTAATGAAAAACTGTTTTTT
TRBD1,TRBV19,.,TRBJ1-2,13,CASSIGQGHGYTF,TGTGCCAGTAGTATAGGACAGGGGCATGGCTACACCTTC
TRBD2,TRBV7-9,.,TRBJ2-2,16,CASSLIAGAKTGELFF,TGTGCCAGCAGCTTAATAGCGGGGGCGAAAACCGGGGAGCTGTTTTTT
TRBD1,TRBV7-9,once,TRBJ1-4,16,CASSPGTGLRNEKLFF,TGTGCCAGCAGCCCCGGGACAGGCCTGCGTAATGAAAAACTGTTTTTT
.,TRBV7-2,.,TRBJ1-1,13,CASSLDLYTEAFF,TGTGCCAGCAGCCTCGACCTCTACACTGAAGCTTTCTTT
.,TRBV10-2,few,TRBJ2-3,11,CASSTTDTQYF,TGCGCCAGCAGTACCACAGATACGCAGTATTTT
TRBD1,TRBV6-1,.,TRBJ1-5,14,CASTLDRGNQPQHF,TGTGCCAGCACCCTCGACAGGGGCAATCAGCCCCAGCATTTT
.,TRBV10-3,.,TRBJ2-7,15,CAISEGTGGTYEQYF,TGTGCCATCAGTGAGGGAACAGGCGGAACCTACGAGCAGTACTTC
.,TRBV5-4,.,TRBJ1-1,13,CASSLRDRSTIFF,TGTGCCAGCAGCTTGAGAGACAGGTCAACTATCTTCTTT